This entry concerns a single T cell receptor beta chain. Its specificity is unknown. The data belong to a study of metastatic and nonmetastatic thyroid tumors. Study overall: A comparison of repertoires was made across blood and tumor or nodule tissue from malignant and benign thyroid patients.

Germline V gene lookup returns CDR1 SEHNR and CDR2 FQNEAQ (reference sequence). V lost 3 bases and J lost 2, with 10 bases in between. The CDR3 runs 14 residues. Prior to thyroid surgery, none of the patients had received any treatment. Study-level results: Reportedly, malignant thyroid tumors had significantly higher TCR beta diversity than benign nodules, in blood and tumor.

In the original workflow: Researchers built a distant-metastasis classifier for papillary thyroid cancer that drew on CDR3 differences across clinicopathological groups. TCRdb reprocessed the PCR reads using MiXCR. TCRdb's processing, not the authors', yielded these V and J calls. The sample has approximately 5,400 clones, over 35% seen once. The genes are TRBV7-9 and TRBJ1-2; D is possibly TRBD1 (5 bases). The source material was adjacent normal tissue. This receptor was taken from a female donor with papillary thyroid cancer or a benign thyroid nodule (not recorded which). Some clones in this sample may be carry-over from other donors' samples. DNA for the CDR3: TGTGCCAGCAGCTTCCCGGGACTGAACTATGGCTACACCTTC. Translating it yields CASSFPGLNYGYTF. Drawing the rest from reference TRBV7-9 and TRBJ1-2, the complete variable domain is DTGVSQNPRHKITKRGQNVTFRCDPISEHNRLYWYRQTLGQGPEFLTYFQNEAQLEKSRLLSDRFSAERPKGSFSTLEIQRTEQGDSAMYLCASSFPGLNYGYTFGSGTRLTVV.